This note documents a single TCR beta chain sequence. Other nucleotide sequences from this sample produce the same CDR3. The data were taken from a study of shared clonotypes between healthy human individuals. Study as a whole: Per donor, three plates held CD4 naive cells, three held CD4 memory, two held CD8 naive and one held CD8 memory.

There were no recent acute infections or vaccinations among the donors, who were healthy HIV-negative adults. V gave up 0 bases and J gave up 5 bases, with 11 bases separating them. This CDR3 has 14 residues. In germline, CDR1 is SGHRS, CDR2 YFSETQ. Sorted-subset replicate PCR reactions were performed with approximately 180 ng DNA, corresponding to roughly 31,000 T cell genomes. In the original analysis: Filtering of immunoSEQ junctional sequences could not match full-length read filtering. Profiling relied on immunoSEQ multiplex PCR, and the TCRdb table lists in-frame clones only, not all of them. V and J calls and clone size follow that table, whereas D and trimming were derived from the DNA. The sample has roughly 2.2 million clones, roughly 92% seen once.

J is TRBJ2-5 and V is TRBV5-1; unclear D gene. The sequenced sample consisted of naive CD4+ T cells from PBMCs. This sample's subset: CD45RA+ positively selected. The TCR comes from a man between 18 and 35 years old in good health. Some clones in this sample may be carry-over from other donors' samples. CDR3 protein: CASSLGLLQETQYF. CDR3 nucleotides: TGCGCCAGCAGCTTGGGGCTACTCCAGGAGACCCAGTACTTC.